This TCR beta chain appears in the sequencing data of a study of cytomegalovirus exposure and HLA in healthy donors. The CDR3 contains 14 residues. Germline CDR1 and CDR2: SGHRS and YFSETQ. With 4 bases removed from V and 0 bases from J, the gap between germline ends came to 9 bases. Using immunoSEQ multiplex PCR, the repertoire was profiled, and TCRdb retains in-frame clones only, with some absent. The sample comprises 250,000 to 350,000 clones, 87% of which are singletons, and more than 0.9% rests with the top ten. Sequenced material: PBMCs. The sequence derives from a woman aged 25 to 39 in good health and CMV-seropositive. The chain employs TRBV5-1 and TRBJ2-3; no clear D. CDR3 sequence: CASSKGSSTDTQYF. In nucleotides, the CDR3 is TGCGCCAGCAGCAAGGGTAGTAGCACAGATACGCAGTATTTT.